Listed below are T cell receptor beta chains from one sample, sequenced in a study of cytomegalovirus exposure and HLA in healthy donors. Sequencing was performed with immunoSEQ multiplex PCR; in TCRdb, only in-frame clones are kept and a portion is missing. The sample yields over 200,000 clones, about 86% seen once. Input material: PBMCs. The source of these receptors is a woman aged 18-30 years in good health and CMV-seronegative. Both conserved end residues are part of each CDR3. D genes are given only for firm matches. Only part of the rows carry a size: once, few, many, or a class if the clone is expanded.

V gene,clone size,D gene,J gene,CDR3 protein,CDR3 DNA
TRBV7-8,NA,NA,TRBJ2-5,CASSLLTVETQYF,TGTGCCAGCAGCTTACTGACAGTAGAGACCCAGTACTTC
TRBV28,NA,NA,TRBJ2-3,CASHPGGPHWGTDTQYF,TGTGCCAGCCACCCCGGAGGGCCCCACTGGGGGACAGATACGCAGTATTTT
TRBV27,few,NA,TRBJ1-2,CASSRGINYGYTF,TGTGCCAGCAGCCGCGGAATTAACTATGGCTACACCTTC
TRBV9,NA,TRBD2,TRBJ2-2,CASSVAGGTTGELFF,TGTGCCAGCAGCGTAGCGGGAGGAACCACCGGGGAGCTGTTTTTT
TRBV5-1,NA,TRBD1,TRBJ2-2,CASSFLQGAGELFF,TGCGCCAGCAGCTTTCTACAGGGGGCCGGGGAGCTGTTTTTT
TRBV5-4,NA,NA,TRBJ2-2,CASSLLMSGELFF,TGTGCCAGCAGCTTATTAATGAGCGGGGAGCTGTTTTTT
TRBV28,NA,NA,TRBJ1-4,CASSSLGGTNEKLFF,TGTGCCAGCAGTTCCTTAGGGGGTACTAATGAAAAACTGTTTTTT
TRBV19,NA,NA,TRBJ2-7,CASSGLANEQYF,TGTGCCAGTAGTGGGCTAGCAAATGAGCAGTACTTC
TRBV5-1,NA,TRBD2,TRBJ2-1,CASRLAGGYNEQFF,TGCGCCAGCAGACTAGCGGGAGGTTACAATGAGCAGTTCTTC
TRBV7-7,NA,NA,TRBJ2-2,CASSSGQPPNTGELFF,TGTGCTAGCAGCTCGGGACAACCGCCGAACACCGGGGAGCTGTTTTTT
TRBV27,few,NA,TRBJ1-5,CASSWTAGSNQPQHF,TGTGCCAGCAGTTGGACAGCTGGAAGCAATCAGCCCCAGCATTTT
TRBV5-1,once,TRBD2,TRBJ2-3,CASSLGGGGGTDTQYF,TGCGCCAGCAGCCTGGGCGGGGGTGGAGGCACAGATACGCAGTATTTT
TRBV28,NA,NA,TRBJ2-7,CASSLNWEGDSYSYEQYF,TGTGCCAGCAGCTTAAATTGGGAAGGGGATTCCTACTCCTACGAGCAGTACTTC
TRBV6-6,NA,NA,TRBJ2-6,CASRTRGGAGANVLTF,TGTGCCAGCAGAACGAGGGGAGGAGCTGGGGCCAACGTCCTGACTTTC
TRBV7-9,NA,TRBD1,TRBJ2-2,CASSRDSGELFF,TGTGCCAGCAGCCGGGACAGCGGGGAGCTGTTTTTT
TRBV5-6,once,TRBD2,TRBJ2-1,CASSPRLAGGPHEQFF,TGTGCCAGCAGCCCCCGTCTCGCGGGAGGGCCTCATGAGCAGTTCTTC
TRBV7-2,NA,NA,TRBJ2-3,CASSLEEDSTDTQYF,TGTGCCAGCAGCTTAGAGGAGGACAGCACAGATACGCAGTATTTT
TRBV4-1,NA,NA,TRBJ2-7,CASSQVGGHYEQYF,TGCGCCAGCAGCCAAGTTGGCGGTCACTACGAGCAGTACTTC
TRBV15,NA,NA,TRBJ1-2,CATSRERGNYGYTF,TGTGCCACCAGCAGAGAAAGGGGTAACTATGGCTACACCTTC
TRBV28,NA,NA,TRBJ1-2,CASSLGEGNYGYTF,TGTGCCAGCAGTTTAGGGGAGGGGAACTATGGCTACACCTTC
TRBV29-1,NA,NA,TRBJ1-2,CSVEEDSYGYTF,TGCAGCGTTGAAGAGGACAGCTATGGCTACACCTTC
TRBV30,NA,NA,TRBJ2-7,CAWSVRRSSYEQYF,TGTGCCTGGAGTGTCCGGAGGAGCTCCTACGAGCAGTACTTC
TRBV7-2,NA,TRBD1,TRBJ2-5,CASSLGRGSETQYF,TGTGCCAGCAGCTTGGGCAGGGGGTCGGAGACCCAGTACTTC
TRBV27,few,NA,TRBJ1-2,CASSWTPNDGYTF,TGTGCCAGCAGCTGGACACCCAATGATGGCTACACCTTC
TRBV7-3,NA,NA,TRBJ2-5,CASSVGKTVIQETQYF,TGTGCCAGCAGCGTCGGAAAGACAGTAATCCAAGAGACCCAGTACTTC
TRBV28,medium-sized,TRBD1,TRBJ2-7,CASSFEPGQPSSYEQYF,TGTGCCAGCAGCTTCGAACCGGGACAGCCCAGCTCCTACGAGCAGTACTTC
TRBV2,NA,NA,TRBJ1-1,CASRPLTGHTEAFF,TGTGCCAGCAGGCCCTTGACAGGACACACTGAAGCTTTCTTT
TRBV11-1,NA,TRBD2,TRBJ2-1,CASSFEGGPNNEQFF,TGTGCCAGCAGCTTTGAGGGAGGGCCTAACAATGAGCAGTTCTTC
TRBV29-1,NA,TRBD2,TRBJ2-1,CSVEQRETNEQFF,TGCAGCGTTGAACAGCGGGAGACCAATGAGCAGTTCTTC
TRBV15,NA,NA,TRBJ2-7,CATSTGREQYF,TGTGCCACCAGCACAGGGCGTGAGCAGTACTTC
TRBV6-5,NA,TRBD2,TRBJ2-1,CASSRTSGDNEQFF,TGTGCCAGCAGTAGGACTAGCGGCGACAATGAGCAGTTCTTC
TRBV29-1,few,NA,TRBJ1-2,CSVQVNYGYTF,TGCAGCGTTCAGGTTAACTATGGCTACACCTTC
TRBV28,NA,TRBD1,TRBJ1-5,CASSSNRGAYNQPQHF,TGTGCCAGCAGCTCAAACAGGGGGGCCTACAATCAGCCCCAGCATTTT
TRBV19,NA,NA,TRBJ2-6,CASRISGRRNSGANVLTF,TGTGCCAGTAGAATCTCAGGGCGGCGGAACTCTGGGGCCAACGTCCTGACTTTC
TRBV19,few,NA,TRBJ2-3,CASTRDNTDTQYF,TGTGCCAGTACCCGGGACAACACAGATACGCAGTATTTT
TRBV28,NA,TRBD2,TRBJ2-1,CASSHSGRNSYNEQFF,TGTGCCAGCAGCCATAGCGGGAGAAACTCCTACAATGAGCAGTTCTTC
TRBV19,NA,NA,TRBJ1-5,CASSATQGGQPQHF,TGTGCCAGTAGTGCAACACAGGGCGGGCAGCCCCAGCATTTT
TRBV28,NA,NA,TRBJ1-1,CASSLSDRQAFF,TGTGCCAGCAGTTTATCAGACAGACAAGCTTTCTTT
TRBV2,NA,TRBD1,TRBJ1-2,CASSSRGQGLSNYGYTF,TGTGCCAGCAGTTCTCGTGGACAGGGGCTGTCTAACTATGGCTACACCTTC
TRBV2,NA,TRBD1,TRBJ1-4,CASQGADEKLFF,TGTGCCAGCCAGGGGGCGGATGAAAAACTGTTTTTT
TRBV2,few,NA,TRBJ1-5,CASSATGSSNQPQHF,TGTGCCAGCAGTGCGACAGGATCTAGCAATCAGCCCCAGCATTTT
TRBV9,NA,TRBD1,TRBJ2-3,CASSALPRTGATDTQYF,TGTGCCAGCAGCGCCCTCCCCCGGACAGGGGCCACAGATACGCAGTATTTT
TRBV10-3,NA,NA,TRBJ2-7,CAARGESYEQYF,TGTGCCGCCCGGGGAGAGTCCTACGAGCAGTACTTC
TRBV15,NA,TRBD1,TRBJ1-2,CATSRDRGVGGYTF,TGTGCCACCAGCAGGGACAGGGGCGTTGGTGGCTACACCTTC
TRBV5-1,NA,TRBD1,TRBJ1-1,CASSQNTGGVEAFF,TGCGCCAGCAGTCAAAATACAGGGGGCGTTGAAGCTTTCTTT